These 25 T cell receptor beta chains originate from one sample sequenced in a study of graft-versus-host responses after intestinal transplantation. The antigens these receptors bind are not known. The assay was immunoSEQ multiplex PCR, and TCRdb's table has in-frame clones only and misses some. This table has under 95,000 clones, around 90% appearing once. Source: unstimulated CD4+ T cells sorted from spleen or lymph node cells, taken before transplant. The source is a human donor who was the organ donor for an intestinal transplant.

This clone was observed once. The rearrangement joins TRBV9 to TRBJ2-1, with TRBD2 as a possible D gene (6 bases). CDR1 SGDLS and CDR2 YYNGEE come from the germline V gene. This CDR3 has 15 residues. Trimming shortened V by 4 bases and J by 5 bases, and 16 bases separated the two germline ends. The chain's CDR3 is CASSSGRGSNNEQFF. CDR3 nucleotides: TGTGCCAGCAGCTCCGGGCGGGGAAGCAACAATGAGCAGTTCTTC. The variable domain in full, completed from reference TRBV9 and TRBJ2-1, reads DSGVTQTPKHLITATGQRVTLRCSPRSGDLSVYWYQQSLDQGLQFLIQYYNGEERAKGNILERFSAQQFPDLHSELNLSSLELGDSALYFCASSSGRGSNNEQFFGPGTRLTVL.

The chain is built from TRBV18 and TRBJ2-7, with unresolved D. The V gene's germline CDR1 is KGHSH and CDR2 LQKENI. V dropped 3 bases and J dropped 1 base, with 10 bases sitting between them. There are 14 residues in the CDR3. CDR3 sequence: CASSPYPGSYEQYF. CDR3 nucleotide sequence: TGTGCCAGCTCACCCTACCCAGGATCCTACGAGCAGTACTTC.

For the CDR3, the DNA is TGTGCCAGTAGTCCCCCCGGACAGAGAGGCACAGATACGCAGTATTTT. Translation: CASSPPGQRGTDTQYF. V is TRBV19 and J is TRBJ2-3, with a possible D match to TRBD1 (6 bases). This CDR3 region has 16 residues. Germline-derived CDR1 and CDR2 are LNHDA and SQIVND (reference sequence). The V and J ends lost 5 bases and 1 base respectively, with 16 bases between them.

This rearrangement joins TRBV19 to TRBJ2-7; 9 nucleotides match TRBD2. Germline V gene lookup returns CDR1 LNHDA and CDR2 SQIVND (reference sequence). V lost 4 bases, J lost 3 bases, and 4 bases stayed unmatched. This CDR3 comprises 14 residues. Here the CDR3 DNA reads TGTGCCAGTAGTACTTTAGCGGGGGACTACGAGCAGTACTTC. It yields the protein CASSTLAGDYEQYF.

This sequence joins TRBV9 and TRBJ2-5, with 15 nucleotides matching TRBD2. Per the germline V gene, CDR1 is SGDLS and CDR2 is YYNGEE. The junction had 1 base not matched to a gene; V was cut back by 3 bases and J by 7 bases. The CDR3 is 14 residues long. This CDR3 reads CASSEGLAGGTQYF. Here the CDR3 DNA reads TGTGCCAGCAGCGAGGGACTAGCGGGGGGGACCCAGTACTTC.

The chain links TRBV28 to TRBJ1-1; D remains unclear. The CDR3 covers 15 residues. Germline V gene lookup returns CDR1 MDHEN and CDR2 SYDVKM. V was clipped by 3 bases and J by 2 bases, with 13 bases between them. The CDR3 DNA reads TGTGCCAGCAGTTTTCGGGCGGGAGTTAACACTGAAGCTTTCTTT. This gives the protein CASSFRAGVNTEAFF.

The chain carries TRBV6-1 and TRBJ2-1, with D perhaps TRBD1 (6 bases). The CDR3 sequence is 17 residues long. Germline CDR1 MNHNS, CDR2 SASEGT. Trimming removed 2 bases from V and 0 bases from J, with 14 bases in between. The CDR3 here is CASSELWGRRSYNEQFF. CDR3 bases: TGTGCCAGCAGTGAACTATGGGGGCGGCGCTCCTACAATGAGCAGTTCTTC.

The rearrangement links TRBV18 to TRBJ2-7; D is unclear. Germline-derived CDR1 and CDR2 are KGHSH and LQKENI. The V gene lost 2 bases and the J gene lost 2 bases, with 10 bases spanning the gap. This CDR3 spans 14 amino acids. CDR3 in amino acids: CASSPGRQAYEQYF. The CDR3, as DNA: TGTGCCAGCTCACCAGGGCGACAAGCCTACGAGCAGTACTTC.

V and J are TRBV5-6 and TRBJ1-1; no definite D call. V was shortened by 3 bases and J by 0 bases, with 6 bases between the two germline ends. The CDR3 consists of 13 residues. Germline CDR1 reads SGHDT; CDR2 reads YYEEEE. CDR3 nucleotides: TGTGCCAGCAGCTCCCGAGTGAACACTGAAGCTTTCTTT. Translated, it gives CASSSRVNTEAFF. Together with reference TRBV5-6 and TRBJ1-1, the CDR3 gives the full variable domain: DAGVTQSPTHLIKTRGQQVTLRCSPKSGHDTVSWYQQALGQGPQFIFQYYEEEERQRGNFPDRFSGHQFPNYSSELNVNALLLGDSALYLCASSSRVNTEAFFGQGTRLTVV.

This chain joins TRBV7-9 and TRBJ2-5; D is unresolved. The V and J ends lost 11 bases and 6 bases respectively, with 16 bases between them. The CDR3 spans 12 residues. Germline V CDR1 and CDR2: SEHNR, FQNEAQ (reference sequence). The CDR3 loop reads CAAATGVQTQYF. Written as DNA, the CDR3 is TGTGCCGCGGCGACGGGTGTTCAGACCCAGTACTTC.

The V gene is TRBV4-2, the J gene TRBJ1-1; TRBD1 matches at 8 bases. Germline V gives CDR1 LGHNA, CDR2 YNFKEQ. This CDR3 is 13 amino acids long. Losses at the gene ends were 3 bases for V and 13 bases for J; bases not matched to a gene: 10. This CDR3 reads CASSHTTRQGNFF. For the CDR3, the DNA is TGTGCCAGCAGCCACACTACCCGACAGGGGAATTTCTTT.

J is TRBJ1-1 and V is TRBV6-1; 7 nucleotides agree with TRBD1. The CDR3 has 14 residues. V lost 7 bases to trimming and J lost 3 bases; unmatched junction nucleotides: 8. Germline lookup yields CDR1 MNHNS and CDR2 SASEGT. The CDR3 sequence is CASTTGERYTEAFF. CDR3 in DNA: TGTGCCAGCACCACAGGGGAAAGGTACACTGAAGCTTTCTTT.

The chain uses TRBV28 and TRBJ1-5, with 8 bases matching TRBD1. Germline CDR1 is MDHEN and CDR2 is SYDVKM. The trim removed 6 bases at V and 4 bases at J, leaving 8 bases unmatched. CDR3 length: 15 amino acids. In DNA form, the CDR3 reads TGTGCCAGCAGGTTGCCGGGACAGGCTAATCAGCCCCAGCATTTT. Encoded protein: CASRLPGQANQPQHF. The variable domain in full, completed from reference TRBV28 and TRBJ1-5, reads DVKVTQSSRYLVKRTGEKVFLECVQDMDHENMFWYRQDPGLGLRLIYFSYDVKMKEKGDIPEGYSVSREKKERFSLILESASTNQTSMYLCASRLPGQANQPQHFGDGTRLSIL.

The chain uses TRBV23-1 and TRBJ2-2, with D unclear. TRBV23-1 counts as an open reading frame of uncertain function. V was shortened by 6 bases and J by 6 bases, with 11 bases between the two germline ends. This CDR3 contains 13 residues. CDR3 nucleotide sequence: TGCGCCAGCAGGAGGATATGGGCCGGGGAGCTGTTTTTT. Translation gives CASRRIWAGELFF.

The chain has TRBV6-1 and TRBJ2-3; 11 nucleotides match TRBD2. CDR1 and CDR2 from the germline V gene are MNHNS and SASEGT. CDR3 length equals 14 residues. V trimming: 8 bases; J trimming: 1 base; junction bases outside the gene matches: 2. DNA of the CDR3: TGTGCCAGCGAACTAGCGGGAGGCACAGATACGCAGTATTTT. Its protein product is CASELAGGTDTQYF.

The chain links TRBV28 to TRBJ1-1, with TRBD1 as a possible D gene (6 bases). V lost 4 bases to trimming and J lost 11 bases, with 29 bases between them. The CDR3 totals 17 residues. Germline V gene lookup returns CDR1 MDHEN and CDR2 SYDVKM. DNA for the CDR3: TGTGCCAGCAGTTACGGTCCTTATTTCGGACAGTCAAGGGACGCTTTCTTT. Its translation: CASSYGPYFGQSRDAFF. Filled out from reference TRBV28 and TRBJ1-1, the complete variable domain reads DVKVTQSSRYLVKRTGEKVFLECVQDMDHENMFWYRQDPGLGLRLIYFSYDVKMKEKGDIPEGYSVSREKKERFSLILESASTNQTSMYLCASSYGPYFGQSRDAFFGQGTRLTVV.

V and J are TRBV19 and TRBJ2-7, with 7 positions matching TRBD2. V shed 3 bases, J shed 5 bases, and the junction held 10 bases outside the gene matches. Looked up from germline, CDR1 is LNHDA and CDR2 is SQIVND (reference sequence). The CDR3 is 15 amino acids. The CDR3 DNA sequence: TGTGCCAGTAGTATTGCGGGGGTAGGACCTCACGAGCAGTACTTC. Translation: CASSIAGVGPHEQYF.

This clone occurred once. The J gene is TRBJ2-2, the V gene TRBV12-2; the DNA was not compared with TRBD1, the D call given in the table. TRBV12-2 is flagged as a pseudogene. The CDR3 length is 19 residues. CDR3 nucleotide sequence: TGTGCAAGTCGCTTAGGGTCCCAGGGTGCGAGGCCTAACACCGGGGAGCTGTTTTTT. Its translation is CASRLGSQGARPNTGELFF.

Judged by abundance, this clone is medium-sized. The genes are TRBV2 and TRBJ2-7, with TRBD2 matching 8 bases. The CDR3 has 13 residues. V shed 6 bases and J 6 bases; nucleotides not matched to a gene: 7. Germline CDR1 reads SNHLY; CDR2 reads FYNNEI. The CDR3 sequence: CASSSSGMGEQYF. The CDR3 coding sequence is TGTGCCAGCAGCAGTAGCGGGATGGGCGAGCAGTACTTC.

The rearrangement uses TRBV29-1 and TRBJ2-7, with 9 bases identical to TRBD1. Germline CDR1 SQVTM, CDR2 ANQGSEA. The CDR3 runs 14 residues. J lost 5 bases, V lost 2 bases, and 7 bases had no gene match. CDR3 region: CSVELGTGNNEQYF. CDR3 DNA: TGCAGCGTTGAATTAGGGACAGGGAACAACGAGCAGTACTTC.

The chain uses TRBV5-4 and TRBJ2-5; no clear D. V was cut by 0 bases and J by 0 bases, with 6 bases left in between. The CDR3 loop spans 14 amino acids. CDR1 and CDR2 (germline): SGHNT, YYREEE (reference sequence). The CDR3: CASSLDTNQETQYF. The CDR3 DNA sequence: TGTGCCAGCAGCTTGGATACTAACCAAGAGACCCAGTACTTC.

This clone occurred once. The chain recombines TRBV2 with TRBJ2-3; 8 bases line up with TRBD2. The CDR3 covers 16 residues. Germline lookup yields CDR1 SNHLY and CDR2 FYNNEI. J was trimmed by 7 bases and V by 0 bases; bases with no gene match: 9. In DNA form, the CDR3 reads TGTGCCAGCAGTGAAGCCACCCGTCGACTAGCGCATACGCAGTATTTT. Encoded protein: CASSEATRRLAHTQYF.

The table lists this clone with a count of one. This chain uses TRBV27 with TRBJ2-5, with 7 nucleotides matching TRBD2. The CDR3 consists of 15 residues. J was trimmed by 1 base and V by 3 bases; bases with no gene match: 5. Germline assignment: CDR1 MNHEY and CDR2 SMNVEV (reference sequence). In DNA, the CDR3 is TGTGCCAGCAGTTTGTGGGAGGGCCGCCAAGAGACCCAGTACTTC. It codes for CASSLWEGRQETQYF.

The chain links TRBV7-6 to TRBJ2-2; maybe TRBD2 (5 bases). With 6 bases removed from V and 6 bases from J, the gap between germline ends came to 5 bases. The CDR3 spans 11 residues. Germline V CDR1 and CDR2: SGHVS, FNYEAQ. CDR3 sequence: CASRLAGELFF. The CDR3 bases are TGTGCCAGCAGACTAGCCGGGGAGCTGTTTTTT. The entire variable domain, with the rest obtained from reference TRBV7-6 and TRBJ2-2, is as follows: GAGVSQSPRYKVTKRGQDVALRCDPISGHVSLYWYRQALGQGPEFLTYFNYEAQQDKSGLPNDRFSAERPEGSISTLTIQRTEQRDSAMYRCASRLAGELFFGEGSRLTVL.

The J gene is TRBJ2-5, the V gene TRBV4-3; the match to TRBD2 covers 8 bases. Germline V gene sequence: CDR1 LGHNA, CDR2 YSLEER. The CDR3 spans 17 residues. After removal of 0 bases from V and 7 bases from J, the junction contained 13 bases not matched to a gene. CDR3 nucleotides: TGCGCCAGCAGCCAAGAACCCGACCGCGGGGGGCCCTCGACCCAGTACTTC. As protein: CASSQEPDRGGPSTQYF.